A single sample gave rise to the 20 T cell receptor beta chains below, sequenced in a study of blood T cells in healthy people across ages (dated by TCRdb to the mid-2010s). The library was made by 5' RACE. Sequencing was carried out with an Illumina HiSeq 2500. A second PCR of roughly 6 to 11 cycles was run with a J-beta primer mix and a sample-barcoded 5' primer. TCRdb passed the public sequencing reads through fastp at Q25 and MiXCR, retaining productive beta sequences. Rows are unified per CDR3 protein, each entry keeping the most common DNA and genes. The table for this sample lists 600,000 to 900,000 distinct CDR3 sequences; roughly 25% of them were counted only once. Of the sample, approximately 2.9% falls within the top ten clones. The sample was also linked to a second study, of T cells of mothers and their children.

Input material: blood. All receptors derive from a boy aged 5-17 years in good health.

This clonotype was seen many times. For the CDR3, the DNA is TGTGCCAGCAGTTTAAGGGGGGCCCTGGAGACCCAGTACTTC. Its translation is CASSLRGALETQYF. V gene TRBV12-3 or TRBV12-4 combines with J gene TRBJ2-5; D could derive from TRBD1 or TRBD2 (6 bases each). V was clipped by 2 bases and J by 5 bases, with 12 bases between them. The CDR3 sequence is 14 residues long.

The V gene is TRBV2, the J gene TRBJ2-7, with TRBD1 identical over 8 bases. The V gene end was trimmed by 1 base and the J gene end by 1 base; junction bases not matched to a gene: 3. The CDR3 is made up of 15 amino acids. Germline CDR1 and CDR2: SNHLY and FYNNEI. The CDR3 DNA sequence: TGTGCCAGCAGTGAAGTGGGACAGGCTTCCTACGAGCAGTACTTC. It yields the protein CASSEVGQASYEQYF. Complete variable domain (other parts from reference TRBV2 and TRBJ2-7): EPEVTQTPSHQVTQMGQEVILRCVPISNHLYFYWYRQILGQKVEFLVSFYNNEISEKSEIFDDQFSVERPDGSNFTLKIRSTKLEDSAMYFCASSEVGQASYEQYFGPGTRLTVT.

This clonotype has ten or more counts. The J gene is TRBJ2-7, the V gene TRBV29-1, with D maybe TRBD1 (5 bases). With 4 bases removed from V and 5 bases from J, the gap between germline ends came to 15 bases. The CDR3 runs to 13 residues. The V gene's germline CDR1 is SQVTM and CDR2 ANQGSEA. The CDR3, as DNA: TGCAGCGTTGCCACAGGAGAGGTCCACGAGCAGTACTTC. This gives the protein CSVATGEVHEQYF.

This rearrangement joins TRBV9 to TRBJ2-5; no reliable D call. This CDR3 has 14 residues. The germline gives CDR1 SGDLS, CDR2 YYNGEE. Trimming removed 0 bases at V and 3 bases at J, with 9 bases between. The CDR3 region is CASSVGTSEETQYF. The DNA for the CDR3 is TGTGCCAGCAGCGTAGGAACGTCAGAAGAGACCCAGTACTTC.

V and J are TRBV29-1 and TRBJ1-1, with D perhaps TRBD1 (6 bases). V was pared by 5 bases and J by 5 bases, with 18 bases between. CDR1 is SQVTM and CDR2 is ANQGSEA in the germline V gene. This CDR3 is 14 amino acids long. CDR3 in amino acids: CSVFQTGPRTEAFF. Written as DNA, the CDR3 is TGCAGCGTTTTCCAGACAGGCCCGAGGACTGAAGCTTTCTTT.

In this sample, this clonotype turned up once. The chain combines TRBV7-9 with TRBJ2-1, with a possible D match to TRBD1 (6 bases). CDR1 SEHNR and CDR2 FQNEAQ come from the germline V gene (reference sequence). This CDR3 comprises 14 residues. The V and J ends lost 5 bases and 6 bases respectively, with 14 bases between them. The CDR3 region has the DNA TGTGCCAGCAGCCCCAGGGGTTCTGGCAATGAGCAGTTCTTC. The encoded protein is CASSPRGSGNEQFF.

This clonotype came up a few times. The chain employs TRBV6-5 and TRBJ2-5; 13 nucleotides align to TRBD2. CDR1 MNHEY and CDR2 SVGAGI come from the germline V gene. The length of the CDR3 is 15 residues. J gave up 7 bases and V 7 bases, and 9 bases lay outside the gene matches. This CDR3 is CASTVTSGGSGTQYF. CDR3 DNA sequence: TGTGCCAGCACCGTGACTAGCGGGGGGTCCGGGACCCAGTACTTC.

V and J are TRBV5-1 and TRBJ2-5; 7 bases match TRBD1. CDR1 is SGHRS and CDR2 is YFSETQ in the germline V gene. CDR3 length: 15 amino acids. V was pared by 0 bases and J by 1 base, with 3 bases of the junction left unmatched. In DNA form, the CDR3 reads TGCGCCAGCAGCTTGGGTCGGACAGGCCAAGAGACCCAGTACTTC. Translated, it gives CASSLGRTGQETQYF.

This clonotype was recorded many times. The J gene is TRBJ1-1, the V gene TRBV6-5, with D possibly TRBD1 on 5 matching bases. CDR1 MNHEY and CDR2 SVGAGI come from the germline V gene. The CDR3 totals 12 residues. Trimming stripped 2 bases from V and 4 bases from J, with 5 bases between. The CDR3 DNA reads as TGTGCCAGCAGTTACGGGACCACTGAAGCTTTCTTT. This encodes CASSYGTTEAFF.

This clonotype was seen only a few times. V and J are TRBV4-2 and TRBJ1-1; D remains unclear. Trimming took off 0 bases at V and 4 bases at J, with 9 bases between the two ends. Germline CDR1 and CDR2: LGHNA and YNFKEQ. The length of the CDR3 is 14 residues. The CDR3 region has the DNA TGTGCCAGCAGCCAAGACCACGGTGGCACTGAAGCTTTCTTT. Encoded protein: CASSQDHGGTEAFF.

This clonotype occurred a few times. V is TRBV14 and J is TRBJ2-7; no reliable D call. The CDR3 runs to 13 residues. Germline CDR1 reads SGHDN; CDR2 reads FVKESK. V lost 1 base and J lost 6, with 10 bases in between. DNA of the CDR3: TGTGCCAGCAGCCAAGTGCGTTTAGGCGAGCAGTACTTC. It codes for CASSQVRLGEQYF.

The chain employs TRBV15 and TRBJ2-2, with D tentatively TRBD1 (6 bases). The CDR3 extends over 16 amino acids. The germline gives CDR1 LNHNV, CDR2 YYDKDF (reference sequence). The V end lost 0 bases, the J end lost 7 bases, and 15 bases lay between the germline ends. This CDR3 is CATSRDPGGLGGELFF. CDR3 nucleotides: TGTGCCACCAGCAGAGATCCTGGGGGCTTGGGCGGGGAGCTGTTTTTT.

The genes are TRBV6-5 and TRBJ2-1; D uncertain. Between the trimmed V and J ends, which lost 2 bases and 2 bases, there was a span of 13 bases. Germline V gene sequence: CDR1 MNHEY, CDR2 SVGAGI. The CDR3 totals 16 residues. CDR3 loop: CASSYRSPPTYNEQFF. The DNA of the CDR3 is TGTGCCAGCAGTTACCGGAGTCCCCCCACCTACAATGAGCAGTTCTTC.

The chain employs TRBV12-3 or TRBV12-4 and TRBJ2-5; 9 nucleotides agree with TRBD1. V shed 7 bases, J shed 1 base, and the junction held 7 bases outside the gene matches. The CDR3 loop spans 15 amino acids. DNA for the CDR3: TGTGCCAGCACTCTGGACAGGGGTCTCCAAGAGACCCAGTACTTC. Translation: CASTLDRGLQETQYF.

This clonotype was counted between two and nine times. The gene calls are TRBV9 and TRBJ2-7, with 9 nucleotides matching TRBD2. Trimming at V came to 0 bases and at J to 2 bases, leaving 3 bases not matched to a gene. CDR1 SGDLS and CDR2 YYNGEE come from the germline V gene. CDR3 length: 15 residues. As DNA, the CDR3 is TGTGCCAGCAGCGTAGAAGCGGGGGGAACCTACGAGCAGTACTTC. This codes for CASSVEAGGTYEQYF.

This clonotype was seen only a few times. The chain is built from TRBV20-1 and TRBJ2-5, with 7 bases fitting TRBD1. Trimming took 8 bases from V and 2 from J; bases not matched to a gene: 5. The CDR3 is 12 residues long. CDR1 is DFQATT, CDR2 SNEGSKA, per germline (reference sequence). In DNA form, the CDR3 reads TGCAGTCTGACAGGGTTTCAAGAGACCCAGTACTTC. Translated, it gives CSLTGFQETQYF.

This clonotype turned up a few times. The V and J genes are TRBV12-3 or TRBV12-4 and TRBJ2-7; TRBD1 is a possible D gene (6 bases). The CDR3 totals 14 residues. Trimming shortened V by 2 bases and J by 4 bases, and 12 bases separated the two germline ends. DNA for the CDR3: TGTGCCAGCAGTTTAAGACAGGCCCCGTACGAGCAGTACTTC. Its protein product is CASSLRQAPYEQYF.

V is TRBV5-1 and J is TRBJ2-2; D is uncertain. V was clipped by 0 bases and J by 1 base, with 10 bases between them. The CDR3 sequence is 16 residues long. Looked up from germline, CDR1 is SGHRS and CDR2 is YFSETQ. Here the CDR3 reads CASSLAIRVNTGELFF. In DNA, the CDR3 is TGCGCCAGCAGCTTGGCCATACGGGTGAACACCGGGGAGCTGTTTTTT.

This clonotype was picked up a small number of times. V usage is TRBV12-3 or TRBV12-4 and J usage is TRBJ2-7; D gene uncertain. Trimming removed 3 bases at V and 4 bases at J, with 13 bases between. The CDR3 is made up of 14 amino acids. CDR3 residues: CASSFWSAGYEQYF. The CDR3 DNA reads as TGTGCCAGCAGTTTTTGGTCTGCCGGGTACGAGCAGTACTTC.

This clonotype was seen more than once but under ten times. CDR3 nucleotide sequence: TGTGCCAGCAGCTCCCAAGGAGAGCAGTACTTC. Protein: CASSSQGEQYF. This rearrangement joins TRBV13 to TRBJ2-7; D remains ambiguous. The CDR3 totals 11 residues. V was trimmed by 4 bases and J by 7 bases, leaving 8 bases between them. CDR1 and CDR2 from the germline V gene are PRHDT and FYEKMQ (reference sequence).